What follows are 29 T cell receptor beta chains derived from one specimen sequenced in a study of T cells in Graves' hyperthyroidism and ophthalmopathy. It was RNA transcripts that yielded the amplified TCR beta CDR3 regions. The HTBI primer set served for first-round RT-PCR of the TCR CDR3. TCRdb re-called the multiplex PCR reads with MiXCR, one entry per CDR3 protein. In the table there are about 540,000 distinct CDR3 sequences, roughly 46% of which are singletons. The sample comprised peripheral blood or thyroid tissue (not recorded which). These receptors were obtained from a woman aged 18 to 35 with Graves' hyperthyroidism.

Ten or more counts support this clonotype. The chain uses TRBV29-1 and TRBJ1-5; perhaps TRBD1 as D (5 bases). V was shortened by 5 bases and J by 6 bases, with 17 bases between the two germline ends. Per the germline V gene, CDR1 is SQVTM and CDR2 is ANQGSEA. The CDR3 has 14 amino acids. Written as DNA, the CDR3 is TGCAGCGTTTCGGGAAGCGGGCAGGGTCAGCCCCAGCATTTT. Its translation is CSVSGSGQGQPQHF.

There are many counts of this clonotype. The genes are TRBV7-8 and TRBJ1-2; 8 nucleotides match TRBD1. Germline V gene lookup returns CDR1 SGHVS and CDR2 FQNEAQ. The length of the CDR3 is 12 residues. The trim removed 5 bases at V and 6 bases at J, leaving 2 bases unmatched. DNA for the CDR3: TGTGCCAGCAGCCCGACAGGGGATGGCTACACCTTC. Protein sequence: CASSPTGDGYTF.

This sequence joins TRBV7-9 and TRBJ2-5, with D perhaps matching TRBD1 or TRBD2 (9 bases each). CDR3 length: 17 residues. The V gene's germline CDR1 is SEHNR and CDR2 FQNEAQ (reference sequence). Trimming stripped 5 bases from V and 5 bases from J, with 24 bases between. The CDR3 protein is CASSAEQGASGTETQYF. CDR3 nucleotides: TGTGCCAGCAGCGCGGAACAGGGGGCTAGCGGGACGGAGACCCAGTACTTC.

This clonotype has a handful of counts. The chain joins TRBV25-1 to TRBJ2-7, with D possibly called TRBD1 or TRBD2 (5 bases each). Germline CDR1 is MGHDK and CDR2 is SYGVNS. Trimming left V 3 bases short and J 2 bases short, with 11 bases between. The CDR3 covers 14 residues. The CDR3 loop is CASSDWGYTYEQYF. CDR3 DNA: TGTGCCAGCAGTGACTGGGGGTACACCTACGAGCAGTACTTC.

This clonotype was found many times. This chain joins TRBV24-1 and TRBJ2-5; 11 bases agree with TRBD1. The CDR3 has 16 amino acids. V dropped 0 bases and J dropped 4; count of bases not matched to a gene: 3. Germline CDR1 and CDR2: KGHDR and SFDVKD. The CDR3 coding sequence is TGTGCCACCAGTGATTTGGCAGGGACAGGGGGAGAGACCCAGTACTTC. Translating it yields CATSDLAGTGGETQYF.

This clonotype was seen more than once but under ten times. This chain links TRBV9 with TRBJ1-1; D not resolved. Trimming cost V 3 bases and J 6 bases, with 9 bases left between them. From germline, CDR1 is SGDLS and CDR2 YYNGEE. This CDR3 spans 12 amino acids. In DNA form, the CDR3 reads TGTGCCAGCAGCGGCCTGTCCGCTGAAGCTTTCTTT. Translated: CASSGLSAEAFF.

This rearrangement joins TRBV10-3 to TRBJ1-1; D is perhaps TRBD1 (5 bases). CDR1 ENHRY and CDR2 SYGVKD come from the germline V gene. The CDR3 loop spans 13 amino acids. The V and J ends lost 3 bases and 6 bases respectively, with 11 bases between them. The CDR3: CAISELRDAEAFF. The CDR3 DNA is TGTGCCATCAGTGAACTAAGGGACGCTGAAGCTTTCTTT.

The J gene is TRBJ1-5, the V gene TRBV2; D possibly corresponds to TRBD1 (6 bases). Trimming removed 5 bases from V and 0 bases from J, with 26 bases in between. CDR1 is SNHLY, CDR2 FYNNEI, per germline. This CDR3 has 20 residues. The chain's CDR3 is CASSYLTPSGALNSNQPQHF. The CDR3 region has the DNA TGTGCCAGCAGTTACTTAACTCCCTCGGGGGCCCTTAATAGCAATCAGCCCCAGCATTTT.

With regard to this clonotype: This may be a read error: a much more frequent sequence differs by one nucleotide. CDR3 DNA: TGTGCCACCAGCAGAGGCGCTAGCGGGAGCATCGAGCAGTACTTC. As protein: CATSRGASGSIEQYF. The V gene is TRBV15, the J gene TRBJ2-7, with TRBD2 matching 10 bases. The CDR3 runs 15 residues. J lost 6 bases, V lost 1 base, and 6 bases had no gene match. Germline V gene data show CDR1 as LNHNV and CDR2 as YYDKDF (reference sequence).

The chain carries TRBV29-1 and TRBJ2-7, with 10 bases matching TRBD2. Germline CDR1 and CDR2: SQVTM and ANQGSEA. The V gene end was trimmed by 8 bases and the J gene end by 5 bases; junction bases not matched to a gene: 12. The CDR3 sequence is 14 residues long. CDR3 nucleotides: TGCAGCCCCTGGCTAGCGGGAGAGCCCAACGAGCAGTACTTC. It encodes CSPWLAGEPNEQYF.

This clonotype appeared many times. CDR3 sequence: CATSRGSSGLYGYTF. The CDR3 region has the DNA TGTGCCACCAGCAGAGGATCCTCCGGTCTCTATGGCTACACCTTC. The chain joins TRBV15 to TRBJ1-2; no clear D gene. The CDR3 spans 15 residues. The V end lost 1 base, the J end lost 4 bases, and 13 bases lay between the germline ends. Per germline, CDR1 LNHNV and CDR2 YYDKDF (reference sequence).

CDR3 loop: CATSDHQGGAFF. CDR3 DNA sequence: TGTGCCACCAGTGACCATCAGGGAGGAGCTTTCTTT. J is TRBJ2-2 and V is TRBV24-1; possibly TRBD1 for D (5 bases). With the DNA end fitting TRBJ1-1 better, the J assignment may be wrong. CDR1 KGHDR and CDR2 SFDVKD come from the germline V gene. This CDR3 region has 12 residues.

The rearrangement joins TRBV12-3 or TRBV12-4 to TRBJ2-2; unclear D gene. V dropped 3 bases and J dropped 6 bases, with 11 bases sitting between them. The CDR3 consists of 14 residues. The CDR3 sequence is CASSFSQVAGELFF. CDR3 sequence (DNA): TGTGCCAGCAGTTTTAGTCAGGTCGCCGGGGAGCTGTTTTTT.

The chain is built from TRBV24-1 and TRBJ2-7; D is unresolved. V lost 12 bases to trimming and J lost 0 bases, with 5 bases between them. CDR1 is KGHDR, CDR2 SFDVKD, per germline. The CDR3 is 10 residues long. CDR3 protein: CAQDSYEQYF. DNA of the CDR3: TGTGCCCAGGACTCCTACGAGCAGTACTTC.

This clonotype was detected many times. This chain connects TRBV7-9 to TRBJ1-2, with D maybe TRBD1 (5 bases). The CDR3 spans 13 residues. V shed 3 bases and J shed 4 bases, with 9 bases lying between them. Per germline, CDR1 SEHNR and CDR2 FQNEAQ (reference sequence). CDR3 coding DNA: TGTGCCAGCAGCTTTGACAGATTCTATGGCTACACCTTC. Its protein is CASSFDRFYGYTF.

The chain joins TRBV7-8 to TRBJ2-5, with D perhaps given as TRBD1 or TRBD2 (5 bases each). The length of the CDR3 is 15 residues. The germline gives CDR1 SGHVS, CDR2 FQNEAQ. The V and J ends lost 4 bases and 5 bases respectively, with 17 bases between them. DNA for the CDR3: TGTGCCAGCAGCTATTATACGGGGCCGGAGGAGACCCAGTACTTC. As protein: CASSYYTGPEETQYF.

This clonotype appeared many times. V is TRBV13 and J is TRBJ1-3; D not certain. The CDR3 is made up of 12 amino acids. Germline V gene lookup returns CDR1 PRHDT and CDR2 FYEKMQ (reference sequence). Trimming left V 5 bases short and J 7 bases short, with 9 bases between. CDR3 sequence reads: CASSRTDNTIYF. CDR3 DNA: TGTGCCAGCAGCCGCACCGATAACACCATATATTTT.

The V and J genes are TRBV2 and TRBJ1-5, with 7 bases identical to TRBD1. Germline V gene data show CDR1 as SNHLY and CDR2 as FYNNEI. The CDR3 is 14 residues long. Trimming at V came to 6 bases and at J to 6 bases, leaving 8 bases not matched to a gene. The CDR3 DNA sequence: TGTGCCAGCAGATTCGACAGGGAGGGTCAGCCCCAGCATTTT. It translates to CASRFDREGQPQHF.

This clonotype was recorded a few times. The chain is built from TRBV7-8 and TRBJ1-2; 7 nucleotides agree with TRBD1. CDR3 length: 14 residues. Trimming cost V 2 bases and J 4 bases; bases outside gene matches: 4. Germline V gene data show CDR1 as SGHVS and CDR2 as FQNEAQ. The CDR3 loop is CASSLQGTVYGYTF. The CDR3 coding sequence is TGTGCCAGCAGCTTACAGGGGACAGTCTATGGCTACACCTTC. Based on the CDR3 plus reference TRBV7-8 and TRBJ1-2, the full variable domain is GAGVSQSPRYKVAKRGQDVALRCDPISGHVSLFWYQQALGQGPEFLTYFQNEAQLDKSGLPSDRFFAERPEGSVSTLKIQRTQQEDSAVYLCASSLQGTVYGYTFGSGTRLTVV.

V and J are TRBV7-9 and TRBJ1-2; 11 bases align to TRBD1. Germline-derived CDR1 and CDR2 are SEHNR and FQNEAQ (reference sequence). Trimming took 6 bases from V and 8 from J; bases not matched to a gene: 8. CDR3 size: 14 residues. The CDR3: CASSPPGQGGGYTF. The CDR3 DNA reads as TGTGCCAGCAGTCCTCCGGGACAGGGGGGCGGCTACACCTTC.

This clonotype was observed many times. The V call is TRBV7-9, the J call TRBJ1-5, with TRBD1 as a possible D gene (6 bases). With 1 base removed from V and 3 bases from J, the gap between germline ends came to 13 bases. CDR1 and CDR2 from the germline V gene are SEHNR and FQNEAQ (reference sequence). CDR3 length: 16 amino acids. The CDR3 is CASSLDGRGNNQPQHF. In DNA, the CDR3 is TGTGCCAGCAGCTTAGATGGCAGGGGCAACAATCAGCCCCAGCATTTT.

J is TRBJ2-7 and V is TRBV5-1; 8 bases match TRBD1. The V gene end was trimmed by 7 bases and the J gene end by 6 bases; junction bases not matched to a gene: 9. The CDR3 length is 13 residues. Germline V lookup: CDR1 SGHRS, CDR2 YFSETQ. The CDR3 sequence is CASSWDRNGEQYF. The CDR3 DNA reads as TGCGCCAGCTCCTGGGACAGGAACGGCGAGCAGTACTTC.

The chain has TRBV14 and TRBJ1-4; D gene unclear. Between the trimmed V and J ends, which lost 8 bases and 8 bases, there was a span of 12 bases. This CDR3 has 12 amino acids. Per the germline V gene, CDR1 is SGHDN and CDR2 is FVKESK. The CDR3 loop reads CASQLGNEKLFF. CDR3 coding DNA: TGTGCCAGCCAGTTAGGAAACGAAAAACTGTTTTTT.

The chain employs TRBV7-9 and TRBJ2-5; TRBD1 matches at 11 bases. The CDR3 covers 14 residues. CDR1 is SEHNR, CDR2 FQNEAQ, per germline (reference sequence). Losses at the gene ends were 8 bases for V and 5 bases for J; bases not matched to a gene: 7. The CDR3 here is CASQEDRGLETQYF. The CDR3 DNA sequence: TGTGCCAGCCAAGAGGACAGGGGGCTGGAGACCCAGTACTTC.

This clonotype was found many times. The chain employs TRBV29-1 and TRBJ2-5, with TRBD1 matching 7 bases. Germline assignment: CDR1 SQVTM and CDR2 ANQGSEA. This CDR3 comprises 15 residues. The ends lost 6 bases at V and 5 bases at J; junction bases unmatched: 15. The DNA for the CDR3 is TGCAGCGTGAGTTCCCGGACAGGCCCTGGGGAGACCCAGTACTTC. It yields the protein CSVSSRTGPGETQYF.

This clonotype came up many times. CDR3 in amino acids: CASSLARDNYGYTF. In DNA form, the CDR3 reads TGTGCCAGCAGCTTAGCCAGGGATAACTATGGCTACACCTTC. The rearrangement uses TRBV7-2 and TRBJ1-2, with D perhaps matching TRBD1 (5 bases). CDR1 and CDR2 (germline): SGHTA, FQGNSA. The CDR3 contains 14 residues. The V gene lost 0 bases and the J gene lost 1 base, with 6 bases spanning the gap.

This clonotype has more than one count but fewer than ten. The V and J genes are TRBV7-2 and TRBJ2-7; 11 positions match TRBD2. The CDR3 runs 15 residues. CDR1 and CDR2 from the germline V gene are SGHTA and FQGNSA. The V gene end was trimmed by 6 bases and the J gene end by 0 bases; junction bases not matched to a gene: 4. The CDR3: CASSLLAGVSYEQYF. The DNA for the CDR3 is TGTGCCAGCAGTCTACTAGCGGGGGTCTCCTACGAGCAGTACTTC.

In regard to this clonotype: A read error may be the cause here, since a much bigger clone is one base away. The rearrangement joins TRBV2 to TRBJ1-4; D unclear. The CDR3 runs to 11 residues. Germline V CDR1 and CDR2: SNHLY, FYNNEI. The CDR3 reads CASSVRQRALF. CDR3 DNA sequence: TGTGCCAGCAGTGTCAGGCAGAGAGCCCTTTTT. Using reference TRBV2 and TRBJ1-4 for the parts outside the CDR3, the full variable domain is EPEVTQTPSHQVTQMGQEVILRCVPISNHLYFYWYRQILGQKVEFLVSFYNNEISEKSEIFDDQFSVERPDGSNFTLKIRSTKLEDSAMYFCASSVRQRALFGSGTQLSVL.

The chain joins TRBV6-1 to TRBJ1-6, with D perhaps TRBD1 (5 bases). Trimming took 6 bases from V and 6 from J, leaving 15 bases between them. The CDR3 spans 15 residues. Germline V gene lookup returns CDR1 MNHNS and CDR2 SASEGT. The CDR3 nucleotides read TGTGCCAGCAGAATCTCGGGGCTAGTTAATTCACCCCTCCACTTT. This translates into CASRISGLVNSPLHF.